These T cell receptor beta chains were read from a single sample in a study of blood T cells in healthy people across ages. TCRdb processed the 5' RACE reads anew with MiXCR; each CDR3 protein has one entry. Altogether around 900,000 distinct CDR3 sequences are present, about 30% being singletons, with the ten largest covering 17%. Sequencing was carried out using blood. The source of these receptors is a woman older than 75 in good health. Both conserved end residues are part of each CDR3. D genes are given only for firm matches. The size entry is marked missing in some rows and otherwise reads once, few, many or a size class.

d_gene: NA; abundance: many; j_gene: TRBJ2-3; v_gene: TRBV5-8; CDR3nt: TGTGCCAGCAGCTTGGACAGCCCCACAGATACGCAGTATTTT; CDR3aa: CASSLDSPTDTQYF
d_gene: NA; abundance: few; j_gene: TRBJ1-4; v_gene: TRBV27; CDR3nt: TGTGCCAGCAGGTTCTCGGACCCGGGAAAACTGTTTTTT; CDR3aa: CASRFSDPGKLFF
d_gene: NA; abundance: few; j_gene: TRBJ2-2; v_gene: TRBV7-9; CDR3nt: TGTGCCAGCAGCTGGCAGTCCGGGGAGCTGTTTTTT; CDR3aa: CASSWQSGELFF
d_gene: TRBD2; abundance: many; j_gene: TRBJ2-7; v_gene: TRBV7-2; CDR3nt: TGTGCCAGCAGCTTAGGGGGGCGGGGGGTGCCCTACGAGCAGTACTTC; CDR3aa: CASSLGGRGVPYEQYF
d_gene: TRBD2; abundance: few; j_gene: TRBJ2-7; v_gene: TRBV4-3; CDR3nt: TGCGCCAGCAGCCAAGAAGGGACTAGCGGTAAGAGAAACGAGCAGTACTTC; CDR3aa: CASSQEGTSGKRNEQYF
d_gene: NA; abundance: many; j_gene: TRBJ2-7; v_gene: TRBV20-1; CDR3nt: TGCAGTGCTGTCAGCTACGAGCAGTACTTC; CDR3aa: CSAVSYEQYF
d_gene: NA; abundance: many; j_gene: TRBJ2-6; v_gene: TRBV5-1; CDR3nt: TGCGCCAGCACCGAGGGCAGGGGATTTGTGGGAGGGGCCAACGTCCTGACTTTC; CDR3aa: CASTEGRGFVGGANVLTF
d_gene: TRBD1; abundance: many; j_gene: TRBJ2-5; v_gene: TRBV7-2; CDR3nt: TGTGCCAGCAGCTTCCAACAGGGGCAAGAGACCCAGTACTTC; CDR3aa: CASSFQQGQETQYF
d_gene: TRBD1; abundance: many; j_gene: TRBJ1-6; v_gene: TRBV10-1; CDR3nt: TGCGCCAGCAGTGAGTCTCCAGGGGGGAATTCACCCCTCCACTTT; CDR3aa: CASSESPGGNSPLHF
d_gene: NA; abundance: NA; j_gene: TRBJ1-4; v_gene: TRBV7-2; CDR3nt: TGTGCCAGCAGCTCGTCGGCGGAAAAACTGTTTTTT; CDR3aa: CASSSSAEKLFF
d_gene: TRBD2; abundance: many; j_gene: TRBJ2-1; v_gene: TRBV7-9; CDR3nt: TGTGCCAGCAGTCTTAGCGGGGGGCGTTACAATGAGCAGTTCTTC; CDR3aa: CASSLSGGRYNEQFF
d_gene: TRBD1; abundance: many; j_gene: TRBJ2-1; v_gene: TRBV6-1; CDR3nt: TGTGCCAGCAGTAAAACAGGGGACAATGAGCAGTTCTTC; CDR3aa: CASSKTGDNEQFF
d_gene: NA; abundance: NA; j_gene: TRBJ1-4; v_gene: TRBV4-2; CDR3nt: TGTGCCAGCAGCCAAGATAGCCGGGCGTGGAGGCTACTTGCAACTAATGAAAAACTGTTTTTT; CDR3aa: CASSQDSRAWRLLATNEKLFF
d_gene: NA; abundance: many; j_gene: TRBJ2-3; v_gene: TRBV6-4; CDR3nt: TGTGCCAGCAGGGACAGAGCTAGCACAGATACGCAGTATTTT; CDR3aa: CASRDRASTDTQYF
d_gene: NA; abundance: few; j_gene: TRBJ1-2; v_gene: TRBV6-2/TRBV6-3; CDR3nt: TGTGCCAGCAGTTTCGACCCACGGCCCGGTGGCTACACCTTC; CDR3aa: CASSFDPRPGGYTF
d_gene: TRBD1; abundance: NA; j_gene: TRBJ2-2; v_gene: TRBV28; CDR3nt: TGTGCCAGCATCTGGGGGACAGGGGACACCGGGGAGCTGTTTTTT; CDR3aa: CASIWGTGDTGELFF
d_gene: NA; abundance: many; j_gene: TRBJ1-6; v_gene: TRBV4-3; CDR3nt: TGCGCCAGCAGCCAGATGTCACCGAGCTCCTATAATTCACCCCTCCACTTT; CDR3aa: CASSQMSPSSYNSPLHF
d_gene: NA; abundance: many; j_gene: TRBJ2-1; v_gene: TRBV7-9; CDR3nt: TGTGCCAGCAGCGAATCGACTAGTTTCAATGAGCAGTTCTTC; CDR3aa: CASSESTSFNEQFF
d_gene: NA; abundance: NA; j_gene: TRBJ1-1; v_gene: TRBV12-3/TRBV12-4; CDR3nt: TGTGCCAGCAGTCGACAGGCAGGACCCACTGAAGCTTTCTTT; CDR3aa: CASSRQAGPTEAFF
d_gene: TRBD2; abundance: many; j_gene: TRBJ2-7; v_gene: TRBV3-1; CDR3nt: TGTGCCAGCAGCCAAGGTTTTAGCGGGCGCTACGAGCAGTACTTC; CDR3aa: CASSQGFSGRYEQYF
d_gene: NA; abundance: many; j_gene: TRBJ2-1; v_gene: TRBV5-1; CDR3nt: TGCGCCAGCAGCTCCCTTGTAGGACAGCACAATGAGCAGTTCTTC; CDR3aa: CASSSLVGQHNEQFF
d_gene: NA; abundance: NA; j_gene: TRBJ2-7; v_gene: TRBV6-5; CDR3nt: TGTGCCAGCAGTTACTCTTCGGCTAGCACGATGTACGAGCAGTACTTC; CDR3aa: CASSYSSASTMYEQYF
d_gene: NA; abundance: NA; j_gene: TRBJ1-2; v_gene: TRBV12-3/TRBV12-4; CDR3nt: TGTGCCAGCAGTTCGCAGATCTATGGCTACACCTTC; CDR3aa: CASSSQIYGYTF
d_gene: NA; abundance: many; j_gene: TRBJ2-3; v_gene: TRBV6-5; CDR3nt: TGTGCCAGCAGCCCGCCCAGGGGAGCGAGTACAGATACGCAGTATTTT; CDR3aa: CASSPPRGASTDTQYF
d_gene: NA; abundance: NA; j_gene: TRBJ1-6; v_gene: TRBV25-1; CDR3nt: TGTGCCAGCAGTGGGGGCGGGGGACCCCTCCACTTT; CDR3aa: CASSGGGGPLHF
d_gene: NA; abundance: NA; j_gene: TRBJ2-7; v_gene: TRBV20-1; CDR3nt: TGCAGTGCTAACCCAGCATGCTACGAGCAGTACTTC; CDR3aa: CSANPACYEQYF
d_gene: TRBD1; abundance: many; j_gene: TRBJ1-5; v_gene: TRBV5-5; CDR3nt: TGTGCCAGCAGCTTGGTGGGACAGGGTTTTCAGCCCCAGCATTTT; CDR3aa: CASSLVGQGFQPQHF
d_gene: TRBD1; abundance: few; j_gene: TRBJ1-5; v_gene: TRBV20-1; CDR3nt: TGCAGTGCTAGAGCCCTCGGGATAGGGACAGGGGTGAGGGAGCCCCAGCATTTT; CDR3aa: CSARALGIGTGVREPQHF
d_gene: TRBD1; abundance: NA; j_gene: TRBJ1-2; v_gene: TRBV19; CDR3nt: TGTACCAGTAAAATGGGGACAGTATATGGCTACACCTTC; CDR3aa: CTSKMGTVYGYTF
d_gene: NA; abundance: many; j_gene: TRBJ1-6; v_gene: TRBV7-9; CDR3nt: TGTGCCAGCAGCTTAGCGGGGCGGCAGGGAAACTCACCCCTCCACTTT; CDR3aa: CASSLAGRQGNSPLHF
d_gene: TRBD2; abundance: many; j_gene: TRBJ2-5; v_gene: TRBV7-2; CDR3nt: TGTGCCAGCAGCCCGTCGGGACTAGCGCTACAAGAGACCCAGTACTTC; CDR3aa: CASSPSGLALQETQYF
d_gene: NA; abundance: once; j_gene: TRBJ2-5; v_gene: TRBV7-2; CDR3nt: TGTGCCATCAGTGAGGCTGTATCGACAGCCCGATGGGAGACCCAGTACTTC; CDR3aa: CAISEAVSTARWETQYF
d_gene: TRBD2; abundance: few; j_gene: TRBJ2-7; v_gene: TRBV9; CDR3nt: TGTGCCAGCAGCGTAAATAGCGGGGGGACCTCCTACAATGAGCAGTACTTC; CDR3aa: CASSVNSGGTSYNEQYF
d_gene: NA; abundance: few; j_gene: TRBJ1-6; v_gene: TRBV12-3/TRBV12-4; CDR3nt: TGTGCCAGCAGGACTGAGAGAAATTCACCCCTCCACTTT; CDR3aa: CASRTERNSPLHF
d_gene: NA; abundance: NA; j_gene: TRBJ2-1; v_gene: TRBV19; CDR3nt: TGTGCCAGTAGTAAAGCCGGCTACAATGAGCAGTTCTTC; CDR3aa: CASSKAGYNEQFF
d_gene: NA; abundance: many; j_gene: TRBJ2-3; v_gene: TRBV10-2; CDR3nt: TGCGCCAGCAGCTTAATAGCGGGCACAGATACGCAGTATTTT; CDR3aa: CASSLIAGTDTQYF
d_gene: NA; abundance: few; j_gene: TRBJ1-1; v_gene: TRBV6-2/TRBV6-3; CDR3nt: TGTGCCAGCAGTTACTCAGGGGGAGCTGAAGCTTTCTTT; CDR3aa: CASSYSGGAEAFF
d_gene: NA; abundance: many; j_gene: TRBJ1-2; v_gene: TRBV6-5; CDR3nt: TGTGCCAGCAGTTACAGTTCAGCCTCCAACTATGGCTACACCTTC; CDR3aa: CASSYSSASNYGYTF
d_gene: TRBD1; abundance: many; j_gene: TRBJ1-2; v_gene: TRBV15; CDR3nt: TGTGCCACCAGCAGCGGACAGGGCTATGGCTACACCTTC; CDR3aa: CATSSGQGYGYTF
d_gene: NA; abundance: NA; j_gene: TRBJ1-1; v_gene: TRBV7-2; CDR3nt: TGTGCCAGCAGCTTATCCGCTACGAACACTGAAGCTTTCTTT; CDR3aa: CASSLSATNTEAFF
d_gene: NA; abundance: few; j_gene: TRBJ1-1; v_gene: TRBV7-2; CDR3nt: TGTGCCAGCAGTTTCACACAGAACACTGAAGCTTTCTTT; CDR3aa: CASSFTQNTEAFF
d_gene: TRBD1; abundance: NA; j_gene: TRBJ2-1; v_gene: TRBV7-9; CDR3nt: TGTGTCAGCAGCTTAGTGGGGACAGGGGAGGTTCAAGAGACCCAGTTCTTC; CDR3aa: CVSSLVGTGEVQETQFF
d_gene: NA; abundance: NA; j_gene: TRBJ1-6; v_gene: TRBV20-1; CDR3nt: TGCAGTGCTGGCACCGGGACCGATAATTCACCCCTCCACTTT; CDR3aa: CSAGTGTDNSPLHF
d_gene: NA; abundance: many; j_gene: TRBJ1-6; v_gene: TRBV12-3/TRBV12-4; CDR3nt: TGTGCCAGCAGTTTAGGACCCGCCGGGTCACCCCTCCACTTT; CDR3aa: CASSLGPAGSPLHF
d_gene: NA; abundance: NA; j_gene: TRBJ2-1; v_gene: TRBV30; CDR3nt: TGTGCCTGGAGTGGGGGGGGCAGGCAGTCTCAAGAGACCCAGTTCTTC; CDR3aa: CAWSGGGRQSQETQFF
d_gene: NA; abundance: NA; j_gene: TRBJ2-5; v_gene: TRBV6-2/TRBV6-3; CDR3nt: TGTGCCAGCAACCACCGGGTAGGACCAGACCAAGAGACCCAGTACTTC; CDR3aa: CASNHRVGPDQETQYF
d_gene: TRBD2; abundance: NA; j_gene: TRBJ2-7; v_gene: TRBV7-2; CDR3nt: TGTGCCAGCAGCAAACTAGCGGAAAAAACCTACGAGCAGTACTTC; CDR3aa: CASSKLAEKTYEQYF
d_gene: NA; abundance: many; j_gene: TRBJ2-5; v_gene: TRBV7-9; CDR3nt: TGTGCCAGCAGCTTACGGTCTAGTGAGACCCAGTACTTC; CDR3aa: CASSLRSSETQYF
d_gene: NA; abundance: NA; j_gene: TRBJ2-3; v_gene: TRBV20-1; CDR3nt: TGCAGTGCTGGGACCAGGCTGAGCACAGATACGCAGTATTTT; CDR3aa: CSAGTRLSTDTQYF
d_gene: NA; abundance: NA; j_gene: TRBJ1-1; v_gene: TRBV12-3/TRBV12-4; CDR3nt: TGTGCCAGCAGCTTTTCCCTCTTGACTACTGAAGCTTTCTTT; CDR3aa: CASSFSLLTTEAFF
d_gene: NA; abundance: few; j_gene: TRBJ1-1; v_gene: TRBV12-3/TRBV12-4; CDR3nt: TGTGCCAGCAGTTACGCTACCCTTATGAACACTGAAGCTTTCTTT; CDR3aa: CASSYATLMNTEAFF
d_gene: TRBD1; abundance: NA; j_gene: TRBJ2-7; v_gene: TRBV30; CDR3nt: TGTGCCTGGAACAGGGGTTCAAGCTACGAGCAGTACTTC; CDR3aa: CAWNRGSSYEQYF
d_gene: NA; abundance: NA; j_gene: TRBJ2-7; v_gene: TRBV20-1; CDR3nt: TGCAGTGCTAGAGATCGTAAAGGAGAAAGGTTGGGTAAGAACGAGCAGTACTTC; CDR3aa: CSARDRKGERLGKNEQYF
d_gene: TRBD1; abundance: many; j_gene: TRBJ2-3; v_gene: TRBV18; CDR3nt: TGTGCCAGCACCAACCCCGGGACAGGGGGAGATACGCAGTATTTT; CDR3aa: CASTNPGTGGDTQYF